The present entry profiles one TCR beta chain with its context. This CDR3 spans 14 amino acids. Trimming left V 7 bases short and J 3 bases short, with 15 bases between. Looked up from germline, CDR1 is LNHDA and CDR2 is SQIVND (reference sequence). The data are from a study of blood T cell repertoires in COVID-19. This table comes from immunoSEQ multiplex PCR, and its TCRdb copy is limited to in-frame clones, with some not included. Of over 400,000 clones listed, 85% to 90% were seen once; the top ten hold 7.5% to 9%. The chain joins TRBV19 to TRBJ1-1; no reliable D call. This clonotype was sampled from a woman aged 50 to 60 with COVID-19, enrolled during active disease. Material for sequencing was peripheral blood. DNA for the CDR3: TGTGCCAGTAAAACGGCCACACGGGACACTGAAGCTTTCTTT. Protein product: CASKTATRDTEAFF. Full variable domain (missing parts from reference TRBV19 and TRBJ1-1): DGGITQSPKYLFRKEGQNVTLSCEQNLNHDAMYWYRQDPGQGLRLIYYSQIVNDFQKGDIAEGYSVSREKKESFPLTVTSAQKNPTAFYLCASKTATRDTEAFFGQGTRLTVV.